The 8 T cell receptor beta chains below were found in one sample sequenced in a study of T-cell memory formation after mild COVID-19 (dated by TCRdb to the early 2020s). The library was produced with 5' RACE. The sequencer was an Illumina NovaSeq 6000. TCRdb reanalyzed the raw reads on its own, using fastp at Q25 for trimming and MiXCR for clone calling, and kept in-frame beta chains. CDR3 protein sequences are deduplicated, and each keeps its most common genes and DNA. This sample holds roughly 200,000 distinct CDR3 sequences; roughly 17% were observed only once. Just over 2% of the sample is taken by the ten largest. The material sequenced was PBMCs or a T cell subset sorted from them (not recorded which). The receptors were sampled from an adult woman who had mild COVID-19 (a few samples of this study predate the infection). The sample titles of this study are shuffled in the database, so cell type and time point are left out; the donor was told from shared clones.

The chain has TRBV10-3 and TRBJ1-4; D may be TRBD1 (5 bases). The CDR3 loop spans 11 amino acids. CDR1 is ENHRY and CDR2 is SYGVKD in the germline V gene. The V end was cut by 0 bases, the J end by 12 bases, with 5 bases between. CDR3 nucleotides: TGTGCCATCAGTGAGTCAGGGGAACTGTTTTTT. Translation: CAISESGELFF.

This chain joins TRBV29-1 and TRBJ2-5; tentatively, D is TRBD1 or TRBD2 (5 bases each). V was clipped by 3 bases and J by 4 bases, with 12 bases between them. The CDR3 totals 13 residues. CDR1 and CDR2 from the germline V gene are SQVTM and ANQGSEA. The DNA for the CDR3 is TGCAGCGTTGATGGGGGACGGAGAGAGACCCAGTACTTC. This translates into CSVDGGRRETQYF.

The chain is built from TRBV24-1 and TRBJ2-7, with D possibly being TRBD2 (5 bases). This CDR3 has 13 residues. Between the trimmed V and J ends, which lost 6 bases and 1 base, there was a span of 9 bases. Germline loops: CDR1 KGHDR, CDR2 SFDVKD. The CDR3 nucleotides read TGTGCCACCAGTCGGGATACATCCTACGAGCAGTACTTC. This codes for CATSRDTSYEQYF.

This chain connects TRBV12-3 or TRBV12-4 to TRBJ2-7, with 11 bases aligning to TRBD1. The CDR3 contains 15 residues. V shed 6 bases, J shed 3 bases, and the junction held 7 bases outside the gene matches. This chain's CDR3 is CASSLGGTGGYEQYF. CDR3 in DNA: TGTGCCAGCAGCCTAGGCGGGACAGGGGGCTACGAGCAGTACTTC.

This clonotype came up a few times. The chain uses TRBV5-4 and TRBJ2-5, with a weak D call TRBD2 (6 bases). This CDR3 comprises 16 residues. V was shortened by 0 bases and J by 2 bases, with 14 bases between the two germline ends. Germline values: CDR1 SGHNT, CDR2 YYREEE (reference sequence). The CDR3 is CASSLGGGDGQETQYF. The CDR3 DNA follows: TGTGCCAGCAGCTTGGGAGGCGGGGACGGTCAAGAGACCCAGTACTTC. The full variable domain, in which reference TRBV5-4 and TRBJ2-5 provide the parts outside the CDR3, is ETGVTQSPTHLIKTRGQQVTLRCSSQSGHNTVSWYQQALGQGPQFIFQYYREEENGRGNFPPRFSGLQFPNYSSELNVNALELDDSALYLCASSLGGGDGQETQYFGPGTRLLVL.

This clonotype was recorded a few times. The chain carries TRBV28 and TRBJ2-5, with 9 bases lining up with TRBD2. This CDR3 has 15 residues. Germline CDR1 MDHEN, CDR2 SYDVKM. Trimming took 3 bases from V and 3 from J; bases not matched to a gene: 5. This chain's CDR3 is CASSFLSSGKETQYF. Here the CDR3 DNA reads TGTGCCAGCAGTTTTTTATCTAGCGGGAAAGAGACCCAGTACTTC.

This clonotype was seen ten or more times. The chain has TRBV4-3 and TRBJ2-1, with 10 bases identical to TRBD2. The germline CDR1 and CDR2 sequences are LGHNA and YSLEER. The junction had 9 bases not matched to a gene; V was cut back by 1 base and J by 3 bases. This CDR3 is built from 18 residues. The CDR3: CASSQAASGRVIYNEQFF. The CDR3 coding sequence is TGCGCCAGCAGCCAAGCGGCTAGCGGGAGAGTAATCTACAATGAGCAGTTCTTC.

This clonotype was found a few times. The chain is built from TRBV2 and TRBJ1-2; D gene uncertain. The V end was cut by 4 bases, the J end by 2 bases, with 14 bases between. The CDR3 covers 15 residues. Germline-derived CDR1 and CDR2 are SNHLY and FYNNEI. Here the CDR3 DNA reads TGTGCCAGCAGTGTGGAGTTAAGTGGAAACTATGGCTACACCTTC. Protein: CASSVELSGNYGYTF. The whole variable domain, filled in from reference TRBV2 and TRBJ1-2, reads EPEVTQTPSHQVTQMGQEVILRCVPISNHLYFYWYRQILGQKVEFLVSFYNNEISEKSEIFDDQFSVERPDGSNFTLKIRSTKLEDSAMYFCASSVELSGNYGYTFGSGTRLTVV.